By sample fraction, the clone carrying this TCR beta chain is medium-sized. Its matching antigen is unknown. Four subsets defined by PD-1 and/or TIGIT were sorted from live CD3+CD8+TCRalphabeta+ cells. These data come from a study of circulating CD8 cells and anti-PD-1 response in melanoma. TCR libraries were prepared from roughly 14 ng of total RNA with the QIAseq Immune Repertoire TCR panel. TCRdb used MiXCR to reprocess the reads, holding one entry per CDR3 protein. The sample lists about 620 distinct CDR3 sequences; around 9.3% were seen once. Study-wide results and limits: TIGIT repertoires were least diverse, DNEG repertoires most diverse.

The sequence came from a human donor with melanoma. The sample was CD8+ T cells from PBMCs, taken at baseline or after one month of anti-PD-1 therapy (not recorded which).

CDR3 protein: CASSFFPRAGANVLTF. The CDR3 nucleotides are TGTGCCAGCAGTTTTTTCCCCAGGGCTGGGGCCAACGTCCTGACTTTC. The rearrangement links TRBV2 to TRBJ2-6; D perhaps matches TRBD1 (5 bases). Trimming removed 5 bases at V and 2 bases at J, with 13 bases between. The CDR3 extends over 16 amino acids. The germline V gene encodes CDR1 SNHLY and CDR2 FYNNEI.